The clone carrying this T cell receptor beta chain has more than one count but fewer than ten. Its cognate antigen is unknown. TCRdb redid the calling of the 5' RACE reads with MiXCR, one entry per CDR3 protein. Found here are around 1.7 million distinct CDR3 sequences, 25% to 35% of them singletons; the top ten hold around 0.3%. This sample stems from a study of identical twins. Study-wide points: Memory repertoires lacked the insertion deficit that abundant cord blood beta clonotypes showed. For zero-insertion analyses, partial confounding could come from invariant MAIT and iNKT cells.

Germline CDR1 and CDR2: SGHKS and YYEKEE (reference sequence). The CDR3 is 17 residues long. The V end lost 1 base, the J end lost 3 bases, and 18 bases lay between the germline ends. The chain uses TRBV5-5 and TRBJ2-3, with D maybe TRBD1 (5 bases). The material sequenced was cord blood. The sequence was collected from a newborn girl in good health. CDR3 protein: CASSLSKGLRVTDTQYF. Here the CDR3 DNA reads TGTGCCAGCAGCTTGAGTAAGGGGCTTCGGGTTACAGATACGCAGTATTTT.